This entry concerns a single T cell receptor (beta chain). The source of the sample is a study of blood T cell repertoires in COVID-19. Study-level background: T cells, B-cell-depleted T cells, or PBMCs provided the cDNA or gDNA that served as material.

V was pared by 3 bases and J by 7 bases, with 7 bases of the junction left unmatched. Germline values: CDR1 LGHNA, CDR2 YSLEER. This CDR3 has 16 amino acids. Profiled with immunoSEQ multiplex PCR; TCRdb holds only in-frame clones, not every one. The sample lists around 130,000 clones, 87% occurring once. The gene calls are TRBV4-3 and TRBJ2-1; TRBD2 matches at 12 bases. This clonotype originated in a woman in her forties or fifties with acute or convalescent COVID-19. Material: peripheral blood. This chain's CDR3 is CASSQVTSGRWNEQFF. The DNA for the CDR3 is TGCGCCAGCAGCCAGGTGACTAGCGGGAGATGGAATGAGCAGTTCTTC.